The clone carrying this T cell receptor beta chain was counted many times. The antigen is undetermined. The germline CDR1 and CDR2 sequences are MGHRA and YSYEKL. V lost 1 base and J 7 bases, leaving 11 bases between the germline ends. There are 13 residues in the CDR3. TCR alpha and TCR beta cDNA libraries with sample barcodes and UMIs came from 5'RACE using constant-segment primers. TCRdb used MiXCR to reprocess the 5' RACE reads, holding one entry per CDR3 protein. The table shows approximately 100,000 distinct CDR3 sequences, with 8.5% to 14% occurring only once. The data were obtained in a study of T-cell memory formation after mild COVID-19. Overall study findings and caveats: Balance between CD4 and CD8 was seen in clones contracting day 15 to 85, and a CD4+ lean was seen in later expanders. CM and EM subsets held most contracting CD4+ clones; EMRA held CD8+ ones. Researchers found some responding clones in pre-infection memory, a sign that cross-reactive memory joined.

Sequenced material: PBMCs or a T cell subset sorted from them (not recorded which). This chain uses TRBV4-1 with TRBJ2-7; D remains unclear. This TCR came from a man between 18 and 29 years old who had mild COVID-19 (a few samples of this study predate the infection). Cell type and time point are not known. CDR3 residues: CASSQGESLEQYF. The CDR3 DNA reads TGCGCCAGCAGCCAAGGTGAAAGTTTAGAGCAGTACTTC.